The 7 T cell receptor beta chains given below trace back to one sample, sequenced in a study of blood T cell repertoires in COVID-19 (dated by TCRdb to the early 2020s). Libraries were constructed by the immunoSEQ multiplex PCR assay. TCRdb retrieved this table from immuneACCESS and kept in-frame rearrangements only. Not all clones are present; in checked studies, unresolved V genes account for under half, and no reason is known for the remainder. For this sample there are more than 200,000 clones; approximately 80% appear just once. Of the sample, around 4.2% is held by the ten largest clones. Sequenced material: peripheral blood. These receptors all stem from a man in his 60s with acute or convalescent COVID-19.

The J gene is TRBJ2-1, the V gene TRBV5-8; 7 nucleotides align to TRBD1. Germline trimming cut 4 bases from V and 0 bases from J; bases unmatched to any gene: 7. Germline lookup yields CDR1 SGHTS and CDR2 YDEGEE. This CDR3 comprises 16 residues. The CDR3 sequence is CASSTHRGSSYNEQFF. The CDR3 bases are TGTGCCAGCAGCACCCACAGGGGAAGCTCCTACAATGAGCAGTTCTTC.

This clone was detected once. The chain carries TRBV18 and TRBJ2-7, with 9 bases aligning to TRBD2. In germline, CDR1 is KGHSH, CDR2 LQKENI. The CDR3 runs to 15 residues. The trim removed 3 bases at V and 3 bases at J, leaving 6 bases unmatched. CDR3 nucleotides: TGTGCCAGCTCACCTTCCGGGACTAGCCTCTACGAGCAGTACTTC. It yields the protein CASSPSGTSLYEQYF.

This chain uses TRBV9 with TRBJ1-4, with a weak D call TRBD1 (5 bases). The germline V gene encodes CDR1 SGDLS and CDR2 YYNGEE. The CDR3 sequence is 16 residues long. With 0 bases removed from V and 3 bases from J, the gap between germline ends came to 12 bases. CDR3 residues: CASSVATGLANEKLFF. The CDR3, as DNA: TGTGCCAGCAGCGTAGCTACGGGACTAGCTAATGAAAAACTGTTTTTT.

The CDR3 region is CAISEAGETQYF. The CDR3 nucleotides are TGTGCCATCAGTGAGGCGGGCGAGACCCAGTACTTC. This chain uses TRBV10-3 with TRBJ2-5, with D maybe TRBD2 (5 bases). This CDR3 spans 12 amino acids. Deletions cut 2 bases from V and 5 bases from J, with 6 bases between. Germline values: CDR1 ENHRY, CDR2 SYGVKD.

This chain joins TRBV7-2 and TRBJ2-3; 10 bases agree with TRBD2. CDR3 length: 16 residues. The V and J ends lost 4 bases and 1 base, in that order; junction bases with no gene match: 5. Germline values: CDR1 SGHTA, CDR2 FQGNSA. The CDR3 nucleotides read TGTGCCAGCAGCTCTCTAGCGGGAGCGGGCACAGATACGCAGTATTTT. Protein product: CASSSLAGAGTDTQYF.

This clone occurred once. The chain couples TRBV19 to TRBJ2-1; TRBD2 matches 13 bases. With V trimmed by 4 bases and J by 0 bases, 6 bases remained unmatched. The CDR3 loop spans 18 amino acids. Germline CDR1 LNHDA, CDR2 SQIVND (reference sequence). CDR3 sequence: CASSTGLAGLSSYNEQFF. In DNA, the CDR3 is TGTGCCAGTAGTACGGGACTAGCGGGACTTAGCTCCTACAATGAGCAGTTCTTC.

The V and J genes are TRBV6-2 or TRBV6-3 and TRBJ2-1, with D possibly matching TRBD2 (6 bases). Trimming shortened V by 1 base and J by 5 bases, and 9 bases separated the two germline ends. In germline, CDR1 is MNHEY, CDR2 SVGEGT. The CDR3 runs to 14 residues. The DNA of the CDR3 is TGTGCCAGCAGTTACTGGACTAACCACAATGAGCAGTTCTTC. It translates to CASSYWTNHNEQFF.